Below are 26 T cell receptor beta chains sequenced from a single sample in a study of blood T cells in healthy people across ages. A J-beta primer mix and a sample-barcoded 5' primer were used in a second PCR of about 7 to 12 cycles. TCRdb re-derived calls from the 5' RACE reads in MiXCR, one entry per CDR3 protein. The table includes around 990,000 distinct CDR3 sequences, under 30% detected once. These sequences were also reported in another study, on T cells of mothers and their children.

Sequencing was carried out using blood. These receptors all come from a girl aged 2-9 years in good health.

This clonotype was counted only a few times. The chain carries TRBV20-1 and TRBJ2-1; 7 nucleotides match TRBD1. The V and J ends lost 8 bases and 4 bases, in that order; junction bases with no gene match: 5. CDR1 is DFQATT, CDR2 SNEGSKA, per germline (reference sequence). This CDR3 region has 12 residues. The CDR3 nucleotides are TGCAGTAGGGGGCCAGGGTACAATGAGCAGTTCTTC. Encoded protein: CSRGPGYNEQFF.

The J gene is TRBJ2-7, the V gene TRBV7-9; D possibly corresponds to TRBD2 (5 bases). This CDR3 is built from 13 residues. CDR1 is SEHNR and CDR2 is FQNEAQ in the germline V gene (reference sequence). Deletions cut 5 bases from V and 2 bases from J, with 10 bases between. CDR3 sequence: CASSHAEAYEQYF. The CDR3, as DNA: TGTGCCAGCAGCCATGCGGAGGCCTACGAGCAGTACTTC. The entire variable domain, with the rest obtained from reference TRBV7-9 and TRBJ2-7, is as follows: DTGVSQNPRHKITKRGQNVTFRCDPISEHNRLYWYRQTLGQGPEFLTYFQNEAQLEKSRLLSDRFSAERPKGSFSTLEIQRTEQGDSAMYLCASSHAEAYEQYFGPGTRLTVT.

This clonotype was observed a handful of times. The rearrangement uses TRBV20-1 and TRBJ2-5, with 12 bases that match TRBD1. The trim removed 0 bases at V and 8 bases at J, leaving 7 bases unmatched. CDR3 size: 15 residues. In germline, CDR1 is DFQATT, CDR2 SNEGSKA (reference sequence). CDR3 in amino acids: CSARDIYGTGGTQYF. Written as DNA, the CDR3 is TGCAGTGCTAGAGATATTTATGGGACAGGGGGCACCCAGTACTTC.

This chain uses TRBV28 with TRBJ1-4; D remains ambiguous. Germline CDR1 is MDHEN and CDR2 is SYDVKM. The germline V and J ends were trimmed by 3 bases and 2 bases, with 19 bases remaining between them. There are 18 residues in the CDR3. This chain's CDR3 is CASSFSLLSGKTNEKLFF. DNA for the CDR3: TGTGCCAGCAGTTTTTCCCTACTTTCGGGGAAGACTAATGAAAAACTGTTTTTT.

The genes are TRBV7-2 and TRBJ2-7; TRBD2 matches at 8 bases. Trimming took 3 bases from V and 5 from J; bases not matched to a gene: 9. Per germline, CDR1 SGHTA and CDR2 FQGNSA. The CDR3 length is 15 residues. CDR3: CASSFQGLEPHEQYF. The CDR3 nucleotides are TGTGCCAGCAGCTTTCAGGGACTAGAACCCCACGAGCAGTACTTC.

The V and J genes are TRBV10-3 and TRBJ2-1; D possibly corresponds to TRBD1 (6 bases). This CDR3 spans 13 amino acids. V shed 5 bases and J shed 4 bases, with 9 bases lying between them. Germline CDR1 reads ENHRY; CDR2 reads SYGVKD. The CDR3 DNA sequence: TGTGCCATCAGTTTCACAGGGTACAATGAGCAGTTCTTC. Encoded protein: CAISFTGYNEQFF.

This rearrangement joins TRBV15 to TRBJ1-1; a weak D match, TRBD1 (5 bases). The ends were cut back, 1 base at V and 4 bases at J, with 7 bases in the middle. In germline, CDR1 is LNHNV, CDR2 YYDKDF (reference sequence). This CDR3 comprises 13 residues. CDR3 residues: CATSRGQSTEAFF. Here the CDR3 DNA reads TGTGCCACCAGCAGAGGACAGAGCACTGAAGCTTTCTTT.

There are a few counts of this clonotype. The chain links TRBV6-2 or TRBV6-3 to TRBJ2-5; D assignment may be TRBD1 or TRBD2 (5 bases each). The CDR3 is 16 residues long. Germline CDR1 and CDR2: MNHEY and SVGEGT. V shed 7 bases and J shed 2 bases, with 20 bases lying between them. CDR3 in DNA: TGTGCCAGCACCTACCAGAGAGGGGCGGAACAAGAGACCCAGTACTTC. Translation: CASTYQRGAEQETQYF.

This clonotype has a handful of counts. The V call is TRBV19, the J call TRBJ1-4, with D perhaps matching TRBD1 (6 bases). The CDR3 length is 15 residues. Germline V CDR1 and CDR2: LNHDA, SQIVND (reference sequence). V lost 7 bases and J lost 6, with 18 bases in between. The CDR3 coding sequence is TGTGCCAGTATTGCTTCGGCTCCAGGGGATGAAAAACTGTTTTTT. It is translated as CASIASAPGDEKLFF.

The chain uses TRBV6-6 and TRBJ2-4; D uncertain. This CDR3 spans 12 amino acids. The ends were cut back, 0 bases at V and 9 bases at J, with 6 bases in the middle. Germline-derived CDR1 and CDR2 are MNHNY and SVGAGI (reference sequence). The CDR3 region is CASSYSASIQYF. As DNA, the CDR3 is TGTGCCAGCAGTTACTCGGCAAGCATTCAGTACTTC.

The DNA for the CDR3 is TGTGCCAGCAGTTTTCAGGGATGGGTCTCTGGGGCCAACGTCCTGACTTTC. Its protein product is CASSFQGWVSGANVLTF. The rearrangement uses TRBV12-3 or TRBV12-4 and TRBJ2-6; D is perhaps TRBD1 (5 bases). The CDR3 is 17 residues long. With 3 bases removed from V and 0 bases from J, the gap between germline ends came to 12 bases.

This clonotype occurred once. The chain recombines TRBV28 with TRBJ2-1, with a possible D match to TRBD2 (6 bases). This CDR3 has 15 residues. Deletions cut 6 bases from V and 5 bases from J, with 17 bases between. Germline V gene data show CDR1 as MDHEN and CDR2 as SYDVKM. The CDR3 loop is CASRPSGTVNNEQFF. CDR3 DNA sequence: TGTGCCAGCAGGCCGTCCGGGACTGTAAACAATGAGCAGTTCTTC.

The chain employs TRBV3-1 and TRBJ2-2; a weak D match, TRBD1 (6 bases). From germline, CDR1 is LGHDT and CDR2 YNNKEL (reference sequence). The CDR3 runs 14 residues. V was shortened by 8 bases and J by 7 bases, with 17 bases between the two germline ends. CDR3 sequence: CASVHRESNGELFF. The CDR3 DNA follows: TGTGCCAGCGTTCACAGGGAATCGAACGGGGAGCTGTTTTTT.

V is TRBV20-1 and J is TRBJ2-7, with no clear D. Germline-derived CDR1 and CDR2 are DFQATT and SNEGSKA (reference sequence). Between the trimmed V and J ends, which lost 0 bases and 4 bases, there was a span of 22 bases. The CDR3 extends over 17 amino acids. The CDR3 loop reads CSARDLIRRHLGYEQYF. The CDR3 nucleotides read TGCAGTGCTAGAGATCTCATTCGGCGGCACCTTGGGTACGAGCAGTACTTC.

This clonotype occurred a few times. The chain combines TRBV11-2 with TRBJ2-5, with D perhaps given as TRBD1 or TRBD2 (6 bases each). The V gene's germline CDR1 is SGHAT and CDR2 FQNNGV. The CDR3 consists of 14 residues. Trimming removed 2 bases at V and 5 bases at J, with 12 bases between. Here the CDR3 DNA reads TGTGCCAGCAGCTTAAGGGGGGTAATGGAGACCCAGTACTTC. Its translation is CASSLRGVMETQYF.

This sequence joins TRBV20-1 and TRBJ2-3; TRBD2 is a possible D gene (5 bases). The CDR3 sequence is 16 residues long. The germline V gene encodes CDR1 DFQATT and CDR2 SNEGSKA (reference sequence). Trimming took 0 bases from V and 4 from J, leaving 17 bases between them. CDR3 amino acids: CSAREVTGVRSDTQYF. The CDR3 region has the DNA TGCAGTGCTAGAGAAGTCACCGGGGTGAGGTCAGATACGCAGTATTTT.

Remarks on this clonotype: The missing conserved phenylalanine or tryptophan at the end of this CDR3 makes a read error likely. This sequence joins TRBV6-5 and TRBJ1-6; possible D gene TRBD1, 6 bases. With 2 bases removed from V and 7 bases from J, the gap between germline ends came to 15 bases. CDR1 and CDR2 (germline): MNHEY, SVGAGI. This CDR3 spans 16 amino acids. The CDR3 DNA reads TGTGCCAGCAGTTACAAGGACAGCCTGGGGAATTCACCCCTCCACCTT. It yields the protein CASSYKDSLGNSPLHL.

The V call is TRBV12-3 or TRBV12-4, the J call TRBJ2-2; D gene ambiguous. Trimming cost V 6 bases and J 4 bases, with 9 bases left between them. The CDR3 has 13 residues. In DNA, the CDR3 is TGTGCCAGCAGCCCAGACCCCACCGGGGAGCTGTTTTTT. Translating gives CASSPDPTGELFF.

Only a few counts were recorded for this clonotype. The junction and the germline gene differ at one end; a read error may be behind it. The chain links TRBV9 to TRBJ1-5; unclear D gene. The CDR3 has 15 amino acids. Germline assignment: CDR1 SGDLS and CDR2 YYNGEE. The CDR3 region is CASSVGDGYYQPQHF. CDR3 nucleotides: TGTGCCAGCAGCGTTGGCGACGGATACTATCAGCCCCAGCACTTT.

This clonotype came up a few times. The chain carries TRBV11-2 and TRBJ2-3; tentatively, D is TRBD2 (5 bases). V shed 3 bases and J shed 1 base, with 8 bases lying between them. The germline V gene has CDR1 SGHAT and CDR2 FQNNGV. The CDR3 sequence is 14 residues long. As DNA, the CDR3 is TGTGCCAGCAGCTTGACTACCCGCACAGATACGCAGTATTTT. It yields the protein CASSLTTRTDTQYF.

The table lists this clonotype with a few counts. The V gene is TRBV12-3 or TRBV12-4, the J gene TRBJ2-5, with 16 positions matching TRBD2. V was clipped by 7 bases and J by 3 bases; unmatched bases: 5. The CDR3 is made up of 16 amino acids. This chain's CDR3 is CASTPGLAGGKETQYF. The CDR3 nucleotides read TGTGCCAGCACCCCGGGACTAGCGGGGGGGAAAGAGACCCAGTACTTC.

The chain is built from TRBV7-9 and TRBJ1-2, with D perhaps TRBD1 (6 bases). Deletions cut 7 bases from V and 11 bases from J, with 20 bases between. From germline, CDR1 is SEHNR and CDR2 FQNEAQ (reference sequence). The CDR3 is 13 amino acids. DNA for the CDR3: TGTGCCAGCACCCAATACGGGTCAGGGGCTTACACCTTC. Translation gives CASTQYGSGAYTF.

The CDR3 coding sequence is TGCGCCAGCAGCATGGGACTCACGAGCTCCTATAATTCACCCCTCCACTTT. Its translation: CASSMGLTSSYNSPLHF. V is TRBV5-1 and J is TRBJ1-6, with D possibly TRBD1 on 5 matching bases. The CDR3 contains 17 residues. Germline V gene sequence: CDR1 SGHRS, CDR2 YFSETQ. Trimming shortened V by 4 bases and J by 0 bases, and 14 bases separated the two germline ends. Together with reference TRBV5-1 and TRBJ1-6, the CDR3 gives the full variable domain: KAGVTQTPRYLIKTRGQQVTLSCSPISGHRSVSWYQQTPGQGLQFLFEYFSETQRNKGNFPGRFSGRQFSNSRSEMNVSTLELGDSALYLCASSMGLTSSYNSPLHFGNGTRLTVT.

The J gene is TRBJ1-4, the V gene TRBV27, with D unclear. V lost 5 bases and J lost 4, with 8 bases in between. Germline V gives CDR1 MNHEY, CDR2 SMNVEV (reference sequence). This CDR3 has 13 amino acids. The DNA for the CDR3 is TGTGCCAGCAGTATCACCTTTAATGAAAAACTGTTTTTT. It specifies CASSITFNEKLFF.

This clonotype has only a few counts. V usage is TRBV27 and J usage is TRBJ2-7, with 9 bases aligning to TRBD2. There are 12 residues in the CDR3. Trimming cost V 8 bases and J 3 bases; bases outside gene matches: 2. CDR1 and CDR2 (germline): MNHEY, SMNVEV (reference sequence). CDR3 loop: CASATSGYEQYF. CDR3 coding DNA: TGTGCCAGCGCGACTAGCGGCTACGAGCAGTACTTC.

This clonotype was detected only a few times. The chain joins TRBV28 to TRBJ2-5; 7 bases line up with TRBD2. TRBJ2-7 matches the DNA end more closely, so the J call is doubtful. From germline, CDR1 is MDHEN and CDR2 SYDVKM. The CDR3 is 14 residues long. CDR3 nucleotides: TGTGCCAGCAGTTTGGGGGACTACACCTACGAGCAGTACTTC. Its translation: CASSLGDYTYEQYF.